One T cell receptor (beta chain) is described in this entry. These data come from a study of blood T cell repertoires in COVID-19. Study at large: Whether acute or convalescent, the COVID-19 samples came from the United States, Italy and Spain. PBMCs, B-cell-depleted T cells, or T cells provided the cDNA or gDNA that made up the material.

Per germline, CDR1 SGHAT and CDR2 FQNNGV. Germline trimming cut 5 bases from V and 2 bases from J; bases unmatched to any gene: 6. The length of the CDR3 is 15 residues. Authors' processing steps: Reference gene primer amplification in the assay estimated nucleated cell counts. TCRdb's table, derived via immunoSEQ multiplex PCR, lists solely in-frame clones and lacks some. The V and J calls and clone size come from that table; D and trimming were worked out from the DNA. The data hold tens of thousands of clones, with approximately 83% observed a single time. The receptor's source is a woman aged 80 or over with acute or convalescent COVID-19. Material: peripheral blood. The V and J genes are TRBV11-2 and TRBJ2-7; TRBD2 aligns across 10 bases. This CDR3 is CASSPRTSGPYEQYF. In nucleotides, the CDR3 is TGTGCCAGCAGCCCGAGGACTAGCGGACCCTACGAGCAGTACTTC.